This T cell receptor beta chain is drawn from a study of T cell responses to AZD1222 COVID-19 vaccine. The CDR3 has 14 amino acids. J lost 6 bases, V lost 3 bases, and 7 bases had no gene match. CDR1 SEHNR and CDR2 FQNEAQ come from the germline V gene (reference sequence). Generated by immunoSEQ multiplex PCR, the TCRdb table keeps only in-frame clones and is missing some. The repertoire holds 95,000 to 150,000 clones, with about 92% as singletons. The genes are TRBV7-9 and TRBJ2-7, with 8 bases aligning to TRBD1. The sequences come from peripheral blood, collected 28 days after the second AZD1222 dose. This sequence originates from an adult who received the AZD1222 COVID-19 vaccine. In DNA form, the CDR3 reads TGTGCCAGCAGCTTCGGACAGGGCGCCGCCGAGCAGTACTTC. This codes for CASSFGQGAAEQYF.